This T cell receptor (beta chain) was profiled in a study of control samples from healthy donors and cancer patients. This CDR3 is built from 16 residues. Trimming took off 0 bases at V and 9 bases at J, with 16 bases between the two ends. CDR1 is SGDLS, CDR2 YYNGEE, per germline. Sequenced by immunoSEQ multiplex PCR; TCRdb stores in-frame clones only, minus some. The profile shows 94,000 or so clones, approximately 84% of them singletons. Material: PBMCs. The chain is built from TRBV9 and TRBJ1-6, with D perhaps TRBD1 (6 bases). The clonotype comes from a man aged 65-85 years with lung cancer. CDR3 residues: CASSVETGTLISPLHF. The CDR3 bases are TGTGCCAGCAGCGTAGAGACCGGGACACTGATTTCACCCCTCCACTTT.